This T cell receptor (beta chain) was recorded in a study of blood T cell repertoires in COVID-19. Turning to the study itself: Acute and convalescent COVID-19 samples came from the United States, Italy and Spain. T cells, B-cell-depleted T cells, or PBMCs supplied cDNA or gDNA.

Original analysis: Amplification with reference gene primers provided the estimates of nucleated cell counts. TCRdb's copy holds only in-frame clones and misses some; the assay was immunoSEQ multiplex PCR. D and trimming were read from the DNA, whereas the V and J calls and clone size are those reported in that table. The sample records fewer than 150,000 clones, 60% to 85% being singletons. The length of the CDR3 is 18 residues. The ends were cut back, 1 base at V and 0 bases at J, with 13 bases in the middle. Germline CDR1 is SGHVS and CDR2 is FQNEAQ. The gene calls are TRBV7-8 and TRBJ1-6; TRBD1 might be the D (5 bases). The sequenced sample consisted of peripheral blood. The TCR comes from a man older than 75 with acute or convalescent COVID-19. CDR3 amino acids: CASSLVGRASSYNSPLHF. Here the CDR3 DNA reads TGTGCCAGCAGCTTAGTGGGCAGGGCGAGCTCCTATAATTCACCCCTCCACTTT. Full variable domain (outside the CDR3, taken from reference TRBV7-8 and TRBJ1-6): GAGVSQSPRYKVAKRGQDVALRCDPISGHVSLFWYQQALGQGPEFLTYFQNEAQLDKSGLPSDRFFAERPEGSVSTLKIQRTQQEDSAVYLCASSLVGRASSYNSPLHFGNGTRLTVT.